This T cell receptor beta chain emerged from a study of beta chain features in type 1 diabetes. Across the study: Healthy donors resembled patients in age, gender and cell yields. Whole-study results and caveats: Healthy donors had naive, central memory and Treg TCRB repertoires that appeared less similar than those seen among patients. Diminished insertions and augmented deletions at VDJ junctions characterized type 1 diabetes patients. Shorter TCRB CDR3s, moderately but significantly so, were found in Type 1 diabetes patients in all four CD4+ subsets.

Once sorted, every population was more than 95% pure. This clone was seen a handful of times. Its specificity is not known. V was shortened by 0 bases and J by 2 bases, with 8 bases between the two germline ends. This CDR3 has 14 residues. Germline lookup yields CDR1 SGHRS and CDR2 YFSETQ. TCRB transcripts that were expressed got sequenced, as all of the isolated RNA had been reverse transcribed. Clones were read by immunoSEQ multiplex PCR, and TCRdb kept only the in-frame ones, dropping some. The table has hundreds of thousands of clones, roughly 13% seen once. The TCR sequence derives from a man aged 18 to 35 with type 1 diabetes. The rearrangement links TRBV5-1 to TRBJ2-5, with unresolved D. Specimen: naive CD4+ T cells from blood. The CDR3 bases are TGCGCCAGCAGCTTGGTACCCGGGCAAGAGACCCAGTACTTC. The encoded protein is CASSLVPGQETQYF.